A single sample is the source of the 13 T cell receptor beta chains below, sequenced in a study of cytomegalovirus exposure and HLA in healthy donors listed by TCRdb under 2017. The library was obtained by the immunoSEQ multiplex PCR assay. For the multiplex PCR, a mixture combining 60 forward primers for TCR Vbeta segments and 13 reverse primers for TCR Jbeta segments was used. TCRdb carries this immuneACCESS record with in-frame sequences only. Its versions omit some clonotypes, under half of them owing to an unresolved V gene in the studies checked, with the rest unexplained. This sample has over 75,000 clones in its table, and around 77% of those were observed once. Around 7.8% of the sample is held by the ten biggest clonotypes. The specimen was PBMCs. Receptors were obtained from a man aged 45-60 years in good health and CMV-seropositive.

V usage is TRBV13 and J usage is TRBJ2-7; D may be TRBD2 (6 bases). The CDR3 sequence is 14 residues long. V was shortened by 5 bases and J by 6 bases, with 17 bases between the two germline ends. Germline CDR1 is PRHDT and CDR2 is FYEKMQ (reference sequence). The CDR3 bases are TGTGCCAGCAGCCAGACTGCGGGGTCGGGCGAGCAGTACTTC. Translating it yields CASSQTAGSGEQYF. Drawing the rest from reference TRBV13 and TRBJ2-7, the complete variable domain is AAGVIQSPRHLIKEKRETATLKCYPIPRHDTVYWYQQGPGQDPQFLISFYEKMQSDKGSIPDRFSAQQFSDYHSELNMSSLELGDSALYFCASSQTAGSGEQYFGPGTRLTVT.

CDR3 protein: CASSGGQGRYEQFF. The CDR3 DNA reads as TGTGCCAGCTCGGGGGGACAGGGTCGATATGAGCAGTTCTTC. The V gene is TRBV18, the J gene TRBJ2-1; TRBD1 matches 9 bases. Germline V gives CDR1 KGHSH, CDR2 LQKENI. Losses at the gene ends were 6 bases for V and 8 bases for J; bases not matched to a gene: 8. The CDR3 loop spans 14 amino acids.

V and J are TRBV5-1 and TRBJ2-7, with 8 bases matching TRBD2. V was clipped by 0 bases and J by 3 bases; unmatched bases: 5. The CDR3 loop spans 15 amino acids. Germline loops: CDR1 SGHRS, CDR2 YFSETQ. CDR3 residues: CASSLELAENYEQYF. The CDR3 nucleotides read TGCGCCAGCAGCTTGGAACTAGCGGAAAACTACGAGCAGTACTTC.

The chain couples TRBV6-1 to TRBJ2-7; no clear D. The CDR3 consists of 11 residues. CDR1 is MNHNS, CDR2 SASEGT, per germline. The germline V and J ends were trimmed by 7 bases and 1 base, with 5 bases remaining between them. The CDR3: CASTQSYEQYF. CDR3 sequence (DNA): TGTGCCAGCACCCAATCCTACGAGCAGTACTTC.

This clone appeared a few times. V and J are TRBV7-8 and TRBJ1-2; TRBD1 is a possible D gene (6 bases). Germline-derived CDR1 and CDR2 are SGHVS and FQNEAQ. V was shortened by 1 base and J by 6 bases, with 12 bases between the two germline ends. The CDR3 contains 14 residues. CDR3 sequence: CASSLVGTSNGYTF. DNA for the CDR3: TGTGCCAGCAGCTTAGTGGGGACATCCAATGGCTACACCTTC.

The chain has TRBV4-3 and TRBJ2-1; 8 nucleotides line up with TRBD2. Per germline, CDR1 LGHNA and CDR2 YSLEER. The CDR3 spans 15 residues. The trim removed 4 bases at V and 8 bases at J, leaving 10 bases unmatched. CDR3 DNA sequence: TGCGCCAGCAGCCTAGTTCTTAGCGGGGTAGATGAGCAGTTCTTC. Translated: CASSLVLSGVDEQFF.

The chain carries TRBV7-2 and TRBJ1-5; unclear D gene. The CDR3 is 15 residues long. In germline, CDR1 is SGHTA, CDR2 FQGNSA. The V end was cut by 4 bases, the J end by 0 bases, with 10 bases between. DNA for the CDR3: TGTGCCAGCAGCTCCTATGCGGATAGCAATCAGCCCCAGCATTTT. Its translation: CASSSYADSNQPQHF.

The chain joins TRBV28 to TRBJ2-3, with 8 bases matching TRBD2. Germline values: CDR1 MDHEN, CDR2 SYDVKM. This CDR3 comprises 15 residues. V was pared by 7 bases and J by 2 bases, with 8 bases of the junction left unmatched. CDR3 sequence reads: CASMGLVTYTDTQYF. The CDR3 nucleotides are TGTGCCAGCATGGGACTAGTGACCTACACAGATACGCAGTATTTT.

This clone appeared once. The chain carries TRBV12-5 and TRBJ1-5; tentatively, D is TRBD1 (5 bases). The CDR3 is made up of 14 amino acids. The germline V gene encodes CDR1 LGHNT and CDR2 FRNRAP. Trimming shortened V by 5 bases and J by 1 base, and 9 bases separated the two germline ends. The CDR3 DNA sequence: TGTGCTAGTGGTCCAGGGAACAGCAATCAGCCCCAGCATTTT. Translated, it gives CASGPGNSNQPQHF.

The V call is TRBV5-1, the J call TRBJ1-4, with D maybe TRBD1 (5 bases). The ends were cut back, 0 bases at V and 5 bases at J, with 11 bases in the middle. The CDR3 sequence is 15 residues long. Germline assignment: CDR1 SGHRS and CDR2 YFSETQ. CDR3 amino acids: CASSLEGAPNEKLFF. CDR3 in DNA: TGCGCCAGCAGCTTGGAAGGGGCTCCCAATGAAAAACTGTTTTTT.

J is TRBJ2-2 and V is TRBV6-5; D not resolved. Per germline, CDR1 MNHEY and CDR2 SVGAGI. This CDR3 comprises 16 residues. V was trimmed by 2 bases and J by 0 bases, leaving 10 bases between them. CDR3: CASSYTEYSNTGELFF. The CDR3 region has the DNA TGTGCCAGCAGTTACACCGAGTACTCGAACACCGGGGAGCTGTTTTTT.

The V call is TRBV18, the J call TRBJ1-1; a possible D gene is TRBD1 (6 bases). The CDR3 is 13 residues long. Germline CDR1 KGHSH, CDR2 LQKENI. The V end was cut by 3 bases, the J end by 6 bases, with 11 bases between. DNA of the CDR3: TGTGCCAGCTCACCCTTGGGACAATCTGAAGCTTTCTTT. This sequence encodes CASSPLGQSEAFF. The complete variable domain, with remaining parts taken from reference TRBV18 and TRBJ1-1, reads NAGVMQNPRHLVRRRGQEARLRCSPMKGHSHVYWYRQLPEEGLKFMVYLQKENIIDESGMPKERFSAEFPKEGPSILRIQQVVRGDSAAYFCASSPLGQSEAFFGQGTRLTVV.

This clone was recorded a few times. The rearrangement links TRBV7-2 to TRBJ2-7, with TRBD2 matching over 7 bases. The germline gives CDR1 SGHTA, CDR2 FQGNSA. The V gene end was trimmed by 2 bases and the J gene end by 3 bases; junction bases not matched to a gene: 10. The CDR3 has 16 amino acids. Here the CDR3 reads CASSLKAGNLYYEQYF. CDR3 coding DNA: TGTGCCAGCAGCTTAAAAGCGGGGAACCTCTACTACGAGCAGTACTTC.